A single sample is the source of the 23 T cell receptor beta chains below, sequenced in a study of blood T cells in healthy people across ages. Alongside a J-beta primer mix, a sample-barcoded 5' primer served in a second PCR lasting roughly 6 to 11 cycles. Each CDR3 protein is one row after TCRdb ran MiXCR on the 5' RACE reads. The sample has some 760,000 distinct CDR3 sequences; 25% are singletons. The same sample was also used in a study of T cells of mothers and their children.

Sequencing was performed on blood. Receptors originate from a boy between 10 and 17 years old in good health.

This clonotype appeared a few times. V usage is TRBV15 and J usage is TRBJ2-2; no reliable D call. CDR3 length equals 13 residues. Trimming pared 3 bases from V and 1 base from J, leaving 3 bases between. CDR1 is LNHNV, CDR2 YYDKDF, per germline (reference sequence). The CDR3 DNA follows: TGTGCCACCAGCAGTGTGAACACCGGGGAGCTGTTTTTT. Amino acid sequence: CATSSVNTGELFF.

For the CDR3, the DNA is TGTGCCAGCAGTTTATGGTCCGGGACAGAGTCTCCCAGTTTTTACTACGAGCAGTACTTC. It is translated as CASSLWSGTESPSFYYEQYF. The chain links TRBV27 to TRBJ2-7; 7 bases map to TRBD1. J gave up 3 bases and V 1 base, and 21 bases lay outside the gene matches. This CDR3 is built from 20 residues. The germline CDR1 and CDR2 sequences are MNHEY and SMNVEV (reference sequence).

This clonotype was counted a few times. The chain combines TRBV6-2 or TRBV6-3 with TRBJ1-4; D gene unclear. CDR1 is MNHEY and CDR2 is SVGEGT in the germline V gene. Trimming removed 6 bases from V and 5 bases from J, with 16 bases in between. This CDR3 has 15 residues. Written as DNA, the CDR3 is TGTGCCAGCAGCCGATCGCGGGGATCGAATGAAAAACTGTTTTTT. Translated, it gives CASSRSRGSNEKLFF.

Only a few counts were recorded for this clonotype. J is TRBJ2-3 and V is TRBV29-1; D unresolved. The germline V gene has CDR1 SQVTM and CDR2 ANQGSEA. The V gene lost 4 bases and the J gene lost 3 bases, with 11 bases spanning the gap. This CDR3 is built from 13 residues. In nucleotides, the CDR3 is TGCAGCGTTGGTGCTGAACTTACAGATACGCAGTATTTT. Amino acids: CSVGAELTDTQYF.

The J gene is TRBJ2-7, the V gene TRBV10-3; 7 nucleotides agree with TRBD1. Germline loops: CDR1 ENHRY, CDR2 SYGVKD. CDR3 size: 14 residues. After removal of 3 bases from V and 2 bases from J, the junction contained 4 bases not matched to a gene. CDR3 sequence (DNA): TGTGCCATCAGTGACGGTCAGGGGGCCTACGAGCAGTACTTC. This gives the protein CAISDGQGAYEQYF.

The CDR3 reads CASTSDREGYYGYTF. The CDR3 nucleotides are TGTGCCAGCACCTCAGATCGGGAGGGTTACTATGGCTACACCTTC. The J gene is TRBJ1-2, the V gene TRBV12-3 or TRBV12-4, with unresolved D. Trimming removed 7 bases at V and 3 bases at J, with 18 bases between. The CDR3 covers 15 residues.

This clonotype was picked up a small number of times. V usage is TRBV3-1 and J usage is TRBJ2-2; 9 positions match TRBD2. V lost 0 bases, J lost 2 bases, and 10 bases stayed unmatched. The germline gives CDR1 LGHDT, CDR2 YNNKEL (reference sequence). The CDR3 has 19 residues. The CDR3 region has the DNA TGTGCCAGCAGCCAAGATTTGAGCGGGAGGAGTCGCAACACCGGGGAGCTGTTTTTT. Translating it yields CASSQDLSGRSRNTGELFF.

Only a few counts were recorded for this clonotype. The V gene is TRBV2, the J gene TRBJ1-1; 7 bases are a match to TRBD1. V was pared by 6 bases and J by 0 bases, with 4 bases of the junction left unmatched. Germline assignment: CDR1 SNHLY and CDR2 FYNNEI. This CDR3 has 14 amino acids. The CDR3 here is CASRGGQLNTEAFF. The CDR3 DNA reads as TGTGCCAGCAGAGGGGGACAGTTGAACACTGAAGCTTTCTTT.

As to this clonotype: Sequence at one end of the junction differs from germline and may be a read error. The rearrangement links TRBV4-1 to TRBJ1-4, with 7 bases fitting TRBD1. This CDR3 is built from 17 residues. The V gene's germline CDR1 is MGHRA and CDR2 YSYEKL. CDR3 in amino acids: CASSPRDSATTNEELFF. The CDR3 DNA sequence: TGCGCCAGCAGCCCCCGGGACAGCGCCACAACTAATGAAGAACTGTTTTTT.

The CDR3 here is CSASYGSSGPVAFF. The CDR3 coding sequence is TGCAGTGCTAGCTATGGTTCGTCGGGACCAGTAGCTTTCTTT. This sequence joins TRBV20-1 and TRBJ1-1; D may be TRBD1 (5 bases). CDR3 size: 14 residues. Trimming pared 3 bases from V and 10 bases from J, leaving 21 bases between. Germline CDR1 DFQATT, CDR2 SNEGSKA (reference sequence).

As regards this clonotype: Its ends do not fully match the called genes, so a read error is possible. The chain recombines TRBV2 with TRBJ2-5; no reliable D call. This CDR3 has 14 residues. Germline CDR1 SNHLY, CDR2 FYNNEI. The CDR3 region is CANSLNSAQETQYF. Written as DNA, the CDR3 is TGTGCCAACAGTCTAAACAGTGCCCAAGAGACCCAGTACTTC. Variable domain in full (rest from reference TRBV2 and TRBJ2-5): EPEVTQTPSHQVTQMGQEVILRCVPISNHLYFYWYRQILGQKVEFLVSFYNNEISEKSEIFDDQFSVERPDGSNFTLKIRSTKLEDSAMYFCANSLNSAQETQYFGPGTRLLVL.

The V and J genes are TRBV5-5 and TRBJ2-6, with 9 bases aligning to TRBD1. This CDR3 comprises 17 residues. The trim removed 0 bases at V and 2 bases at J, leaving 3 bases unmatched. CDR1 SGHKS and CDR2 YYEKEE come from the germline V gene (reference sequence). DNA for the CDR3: TGTGCCAGCAGCTTGGGGGACAGGGTTCCTGGGGCCAACGTCCTGACTTTC. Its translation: CASSLGDRVPGANVLTF. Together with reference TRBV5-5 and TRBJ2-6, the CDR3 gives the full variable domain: DAGVTQSPTHLIKTRGQQVTLRCSPISGHKSVSWYQQVLGQGPQFIFQYYEKEERGRGNFPDRFSARQFPNYSSELNVNALLLGDSALYLCASSLGDRVPGANVLTFGAGSRLTVL.

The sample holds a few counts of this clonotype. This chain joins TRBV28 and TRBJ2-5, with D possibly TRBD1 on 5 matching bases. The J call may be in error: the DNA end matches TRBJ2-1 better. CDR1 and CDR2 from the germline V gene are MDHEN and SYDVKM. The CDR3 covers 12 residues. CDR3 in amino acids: CASCLGPNEQFF. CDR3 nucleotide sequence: TGTGCCAGCTGTCTGGGGCCCAATGAGCAGTTCTTC.

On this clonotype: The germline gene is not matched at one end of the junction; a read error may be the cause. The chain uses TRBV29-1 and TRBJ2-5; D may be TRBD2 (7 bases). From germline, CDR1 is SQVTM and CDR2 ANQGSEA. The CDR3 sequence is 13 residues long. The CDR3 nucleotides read TGCAGCGTTGAAATTAAAGGGGGGGAGACCCGGTACTTC. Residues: CSVEIKGGETRYF. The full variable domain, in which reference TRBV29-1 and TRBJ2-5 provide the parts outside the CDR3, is SAVISQKPSRDICQRGTSLTIQCQVDSQVTMMFWYRQQPGQSLTLIATANQGSEATYESGFVIDKFPISRPNLTFSTLTVSNMSPEDSSIYLCSVEIKGGETRYFGPGTRLLVL.

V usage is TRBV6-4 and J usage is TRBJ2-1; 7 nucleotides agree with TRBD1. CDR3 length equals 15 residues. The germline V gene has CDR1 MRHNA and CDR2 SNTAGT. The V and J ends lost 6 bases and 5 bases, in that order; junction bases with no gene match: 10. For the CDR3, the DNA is TGTGCCAGCAGCCCTGACAGGGCTCTCCACAATGAGCAGTTCTTC. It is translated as CASSPDRALHNEQFF.

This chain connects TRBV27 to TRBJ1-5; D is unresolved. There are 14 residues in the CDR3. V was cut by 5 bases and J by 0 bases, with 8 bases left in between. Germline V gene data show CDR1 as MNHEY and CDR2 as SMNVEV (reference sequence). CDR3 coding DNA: TGTGCCAGCAGTATCAGTTATAGCAATCAGCCCCAGCATTTT. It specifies CASSISYSNQPQHF.

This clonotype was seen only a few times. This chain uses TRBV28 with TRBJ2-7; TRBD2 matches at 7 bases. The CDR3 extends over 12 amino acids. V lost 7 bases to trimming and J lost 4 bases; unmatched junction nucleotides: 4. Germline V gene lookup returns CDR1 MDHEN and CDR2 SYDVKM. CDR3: CASTRRGYEQYF. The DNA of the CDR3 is TGTGCCAGCACCAGGCGGGGGTACGAGCAGTACTTC. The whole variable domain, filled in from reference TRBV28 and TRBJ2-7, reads DVKVTQSSRYLVKRTGEKVFLECVQDMDHENMFWYRQDPGLGLRLIYFSYDVKMKEKGDIPEGYSVSREKKERFSLILESASTNQTSMYLCASTRRGYEQYFGPGTRLTVT.

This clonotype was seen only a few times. CDR3 region: CAWSIQKLHFYGYTF. The CDR3 DNA sequence: TGTGCCTGGAGTATACAGAAACTGCACTTTTATGGCTACACCTTC. The J gene is TRBJ1-2, the V gene TRBV30; D is unclear. CDR3 length: 15 residues. CDR1 GTSNPN and CDR2 SVGIG come from the germline V gene (reference sequence). V lost 2 bases, J lost 5 bases, and 18 bases lay in between. The full variable domain, with the rest looked up from reference TRBV30 and TRBJ1-2, is SQTIHQWPATLVQPVGSPLSLECTVEGTSNPNLYWYRQAAGRGLQLLFYSVGIGQISSEVPQNLSASRPQDRQFILSSKKLLLSDSGFYLCAWSIQKLHFYGYTFGSGTRLTVV.

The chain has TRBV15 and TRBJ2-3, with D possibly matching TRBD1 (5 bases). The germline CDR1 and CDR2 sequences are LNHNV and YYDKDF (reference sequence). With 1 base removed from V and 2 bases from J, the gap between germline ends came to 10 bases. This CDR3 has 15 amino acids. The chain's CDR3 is CATSRVNRNTDTQYF. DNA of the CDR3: TGTGCCACCAGCAGAGTGAACAGGAACACAGATACGCAGTATTTT.

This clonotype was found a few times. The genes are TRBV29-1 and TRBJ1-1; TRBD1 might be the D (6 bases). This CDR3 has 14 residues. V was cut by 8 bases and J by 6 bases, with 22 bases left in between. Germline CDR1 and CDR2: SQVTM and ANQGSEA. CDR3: CSSWTLRSGAEAFF. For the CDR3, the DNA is TGCAGCTCGTGGACCCTGCGGTCAGGGGCTGAAGCTTTCTTT.

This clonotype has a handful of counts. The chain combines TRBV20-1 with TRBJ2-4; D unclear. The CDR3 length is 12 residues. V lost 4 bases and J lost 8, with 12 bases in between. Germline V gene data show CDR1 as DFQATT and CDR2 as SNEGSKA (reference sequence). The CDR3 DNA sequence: TGCAGTGCTAAGGACCCTGGAGACATTCAGTACTTC. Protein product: CSAKDPGDIQYF.

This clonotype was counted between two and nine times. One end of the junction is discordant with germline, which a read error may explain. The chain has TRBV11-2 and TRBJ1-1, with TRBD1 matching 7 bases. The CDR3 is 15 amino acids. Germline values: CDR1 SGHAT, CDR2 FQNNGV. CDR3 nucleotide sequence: TGTGCCTGCAGCTCCTCATACAGGGGTAGCACTGAAGCTTTCTTT. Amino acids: CACSSSYRGSTEAFF.

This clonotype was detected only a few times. The CDR3 sequence: CSVGWREETQYF. The CDR3 coding sequence is TGCAGCGTTGGGTGGCGGGAAGAGACCCAGTACTTC. The chain is built from TRBV29-1 and TRBJ2-5, with a weak D call TRBD2 (5 bases). V shed 4 bases and J shed 3 bases, with 9 bases lying between them. The germline CDR1 and CDR2 sequences are SQVTM and ANQGSEA. The CDR3 spans 12 residues.